The 3 T cell receptor beta chains below all came from one sample that was sequenced in a study of STAT5B mutations in CD4+ large granular lymphocyte leukemia. Assay: immunoSEQ multiplex PCR; the TCRdb copy retains only in-frame clones and omits some. This table has some 40,000 clones, roughly 85% appearing once. What was sequenced was CD4+ T cells from blood buffy coats. The receptors come from a human donor in good health.

The chain is built from TRBV6-1 and TRBJ2-7; 7 positions agree with TRBD1. V gave up 7 bases and J gave up 7 bases; unmatched junction bases: 16. The CDR3 extends over 15 amino acids. CDR1 MNHNS and CDR2 SASEGT come from the germline V gene. The CDR3 sequence: CASTSGTALSSEQYF. As DNA, the CDR3 is TGTGCCAGCACCTCCGGGACAGCACTGTCTAGTGAGCAGTACTTC.

This clone was seen a few times. The chain recombines TRBV10-3 with TRBJ2-7; 7 bases are a match to TRBD1. Per germline, CDR1 ENHRY and CDR2 SYGVKD. The J segment lost 3 bases and the V segment lost 4 bases, leaving 6 bases of the junction unmatched. This CDR3 contains 14 residues. Here the CDR3 reads CAISAKGAGYEQYF. As DNA, the CDR3 is TGTGCCATCAGTGCAAAGGGGGCGGGCTACGAGCAGTACTTC.

This rearrangement joins TRBV4-1 to TRBJ1-5; D not certain. Germline CDR1 MGHRA, CDR2 YSYEKL. The CDR3 has 16 amino acids. The V gene lost 1 base and the J gene lost 3 bases, with 13 bases spanning the gap. The CDR3 bases are TGCGCCAGCAGCCAAGCGGGAGGGATCGACAATCAGCCCCAGCATTTT. Translated, it gives CASSQAGGIDNQPQHF.